Detailed here is one TCR beta chain. The length of the CDR3 is 15 residues. Trimming shortened V by 1 base and J by 2 bases, and 11 bases separated the two germline ends. Germline CDR1 is SGHRS and CDR2 is YFSETQ. Sequencing used immunoSEQ multiplex PCR; TCRdb keeps in-frame clones, though not all of them. The data show 50,000 to 70,000 clones, with 80% to 95% seen just once and more than 1.3% held by the top ten. The sample belongs to a study of T cell changes during pregnancy in multiple sclerosis. The specimen comprised peripheral blood, sampled in the second trimester of pregnancy. The chain links TRBV5-1 to TRBJ2-3; D possibly corresponds to TRBD2 (5 bases). This TCR derives from a female donor with multiple sclerosis, enrolled in a pregnancy study. The CDR3: CASSLLADYTDTQYF. The CDR3 DNA sequence: TGCGCCAGCAGCTTGTTGGCAGACTACACAGATACGCAGTATTTT.